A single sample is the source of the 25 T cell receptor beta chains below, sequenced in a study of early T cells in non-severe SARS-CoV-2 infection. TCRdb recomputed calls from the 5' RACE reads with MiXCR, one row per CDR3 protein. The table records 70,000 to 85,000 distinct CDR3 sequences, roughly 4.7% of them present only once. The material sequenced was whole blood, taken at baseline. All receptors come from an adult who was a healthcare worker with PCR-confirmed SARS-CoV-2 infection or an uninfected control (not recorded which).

CDR3 in DNA: TGCGCCAGCACCCCGCTAGGAGTGCCCGAGCAGTACTTC. The encoded protein is CASTPLGVPEQYF. The chain carries TRBV5-1 and TRBJ2-7; unclear D gene. CDR1 and CDR2 from the germline V gene are SGHRS and YFSETQ. The CDR3 is 13 amino acids. Trimming took 6 bases from V and 6 from J, leaving 16 bases between them. Drawing the rest from reference TRBV5-1 and TRBJ2-7, the complete variable domain is KAGVTQTPRYLIKTRGQQVTLSCSPISGHRSVSWYQQTPGQGLQFLFEYFSETQRNKGNFPGRFSGRQFSNSRSEMNVSTLELGDSALYLCASTPLGVPEQYFGPGTRLTVT.

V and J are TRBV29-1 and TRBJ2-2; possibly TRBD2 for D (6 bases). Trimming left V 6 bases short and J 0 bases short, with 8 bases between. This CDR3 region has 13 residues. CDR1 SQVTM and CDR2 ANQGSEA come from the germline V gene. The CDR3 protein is CSVGGANTGELFF. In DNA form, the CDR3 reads TGCAGCGTCGGGGGAGCGAACACCGGGGAGCTGTTTTTT.

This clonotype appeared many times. The CDR3 is CASSDAGTAGNSPLHF. For the CDR3, the DNA is TGTGCCAGCAGTGATGCGGGGACAGCGGGTAATTCACCCCTCCACTTT. This rearrangement joins TRBV25-1 to TRBJ1-6; TRBD1 aligns across 7 bases. V was clipped by 3 bases and J by 6 bases; unmatched bases: 8. This CDR3 has 16 residues. The germline CDR1 and CDR2 sequences are MGHDK and SYGVNS. The full variable domain, rest sourced from reference TRBV25-1 and TRBJ1-6, is EADIYQTPRYLVIGTGKKITLECSQTMGHDKMYWYQQDPGMELHLIHYSYGVNSTEKGDLSSESTVSRIRTEHFPLTLESARPSHTSQYLCASSDAGTAGNSPLHFGNGTRLTVT.

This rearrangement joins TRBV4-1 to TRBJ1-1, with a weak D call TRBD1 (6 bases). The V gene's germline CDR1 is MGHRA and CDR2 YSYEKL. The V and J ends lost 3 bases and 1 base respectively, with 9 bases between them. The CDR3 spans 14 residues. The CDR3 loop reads CASSQIQGNTEAFF. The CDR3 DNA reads TGCGCCAGCAGCCAGATACAGGGGAACACTGAAGCTTTCTTT.

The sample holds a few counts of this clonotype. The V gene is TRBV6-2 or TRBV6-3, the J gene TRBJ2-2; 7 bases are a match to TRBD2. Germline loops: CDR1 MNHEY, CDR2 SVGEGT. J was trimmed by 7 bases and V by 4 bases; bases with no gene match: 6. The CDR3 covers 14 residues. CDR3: CASSWSGTGGELFF. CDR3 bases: TGTGCCAGCAGTTGGAGCGGGACCGGCGGGGAGCTGTTTTTT.

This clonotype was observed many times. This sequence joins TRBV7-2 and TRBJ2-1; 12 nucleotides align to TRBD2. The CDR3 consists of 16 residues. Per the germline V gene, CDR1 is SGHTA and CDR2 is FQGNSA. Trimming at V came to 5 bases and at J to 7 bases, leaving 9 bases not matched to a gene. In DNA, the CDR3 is TGTGCCAGCAGCCGAGGACTAGCGGGATTTAGGAATGAGCAGTTCTTC. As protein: CASSRGLAGFRNEQFF.

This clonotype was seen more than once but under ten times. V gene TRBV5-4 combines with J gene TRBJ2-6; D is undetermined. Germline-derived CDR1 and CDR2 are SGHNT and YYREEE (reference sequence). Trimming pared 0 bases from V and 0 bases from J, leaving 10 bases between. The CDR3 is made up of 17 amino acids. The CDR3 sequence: CASSLGPPLSGANVLTF. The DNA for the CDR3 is TGTGCCAGCAGCTTGGGACCTCCCCTCTCTGGGGCCAACGTCCTGACTTTC. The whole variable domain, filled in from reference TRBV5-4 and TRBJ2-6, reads ETGVTQSPTHLIKTRGQQVTLRCSSQSGHNTVSWYQQALGQGPQFIFQYYREEENGRGNFPPRFSGLQFPNYSSELNVNALELDDSALYLCASSLGPPLSGANVLTFGAGSRLTVL.

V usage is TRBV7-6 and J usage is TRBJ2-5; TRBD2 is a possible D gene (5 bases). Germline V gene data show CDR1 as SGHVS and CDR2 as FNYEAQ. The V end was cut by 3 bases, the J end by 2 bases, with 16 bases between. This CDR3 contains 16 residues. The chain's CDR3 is CASSLGWSSPQETQYF. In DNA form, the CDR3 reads TGTGCCAGCAGCTTGGGATGGTCTAGCCCTCAAGAGACCCAGTACTTC.

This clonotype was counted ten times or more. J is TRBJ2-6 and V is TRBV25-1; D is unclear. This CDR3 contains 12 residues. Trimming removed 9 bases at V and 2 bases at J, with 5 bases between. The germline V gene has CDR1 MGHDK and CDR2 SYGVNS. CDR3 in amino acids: CASTPGANVLTF. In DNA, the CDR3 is TGTGCCAGTACCCCTGGGGCCAACGTCCTGACTTTC.

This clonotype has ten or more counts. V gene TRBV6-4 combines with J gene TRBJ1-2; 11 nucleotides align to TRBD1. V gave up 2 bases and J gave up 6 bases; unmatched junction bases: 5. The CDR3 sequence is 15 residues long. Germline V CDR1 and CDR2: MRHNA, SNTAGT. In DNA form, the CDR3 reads TGTGCCAGCAGTGACCAAAGGACAGGGGGCCATGGCTACACCTTC. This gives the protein CASSDQRTGGHGYTF.

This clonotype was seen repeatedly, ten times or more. The CDR3 bases are TGTGCCAGTAGTATAGGAGCGGAAAGCTCCTACAATGAGCAGTTCTTC. This encodes CASSIGAESSYNEQFF. The J gene is TRBJ2-1, the V gene TRBV19; a possible D gene is TRBD2 (5 bases). Germline CDR1 and CDR2: LNHDA and SQIVND (reference sequence). The CDR3 sequence is 16 residues long. With 1 base removed from V and 0 bases from J, the gap between germline ends came to 10 bases.

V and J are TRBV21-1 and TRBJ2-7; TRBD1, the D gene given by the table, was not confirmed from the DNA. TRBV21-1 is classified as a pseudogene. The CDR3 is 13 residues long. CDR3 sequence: CASTDRGRREQYF. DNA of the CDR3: TGTGCCAGCACGGACAGGGGTCGGCGCGAGCAGTACTTC.

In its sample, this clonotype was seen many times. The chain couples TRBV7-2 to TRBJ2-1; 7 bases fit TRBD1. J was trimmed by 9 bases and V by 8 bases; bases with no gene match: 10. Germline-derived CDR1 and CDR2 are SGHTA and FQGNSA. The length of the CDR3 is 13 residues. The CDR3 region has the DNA TGTGCCAGCTCGAAACAGGGGAGCGGTGAGCAGTTCTTC. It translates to CASSKQGSGEQFF.

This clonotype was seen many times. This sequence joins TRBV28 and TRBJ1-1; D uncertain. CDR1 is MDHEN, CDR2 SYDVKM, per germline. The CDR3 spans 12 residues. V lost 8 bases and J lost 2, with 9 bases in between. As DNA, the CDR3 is TGTGCCAGCGCTACAGTCAACACTGAAGCTTTCTTT. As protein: CASATVNTEAFF.

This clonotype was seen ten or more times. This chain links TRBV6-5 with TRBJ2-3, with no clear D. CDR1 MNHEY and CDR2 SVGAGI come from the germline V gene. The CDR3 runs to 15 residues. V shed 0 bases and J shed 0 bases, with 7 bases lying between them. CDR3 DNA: TGTGCCAGCAGTTACTCGATCGGTAGCACAGATACGCAGTATTTT. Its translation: CASSYSIGSTDTQYF.

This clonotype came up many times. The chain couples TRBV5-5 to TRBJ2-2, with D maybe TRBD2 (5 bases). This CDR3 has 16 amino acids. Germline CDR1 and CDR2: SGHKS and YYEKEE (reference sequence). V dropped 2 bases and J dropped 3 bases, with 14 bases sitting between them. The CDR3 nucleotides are TGTGCCAGCAGCTTCAGAGGAGGTGCTGACACCGGGGAGCTGTTTTTT. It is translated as CASSFRGGADTGELFF.

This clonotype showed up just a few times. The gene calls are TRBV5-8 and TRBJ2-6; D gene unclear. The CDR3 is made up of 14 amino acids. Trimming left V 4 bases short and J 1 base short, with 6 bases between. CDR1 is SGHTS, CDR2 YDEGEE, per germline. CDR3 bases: TGTGCCAGCAGCCCCCTTTCTGGGGCCAACGTCCTGACTTTC. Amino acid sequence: CASSPLSGANVLTF.

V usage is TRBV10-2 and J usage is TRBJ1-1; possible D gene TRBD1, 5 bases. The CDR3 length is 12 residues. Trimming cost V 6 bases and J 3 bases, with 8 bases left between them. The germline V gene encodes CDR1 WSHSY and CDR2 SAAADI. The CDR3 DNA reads TGCGCCAGCAGAGACAGACACACTGAAGCTTTCTTT. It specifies CASRDRHTEAFF.

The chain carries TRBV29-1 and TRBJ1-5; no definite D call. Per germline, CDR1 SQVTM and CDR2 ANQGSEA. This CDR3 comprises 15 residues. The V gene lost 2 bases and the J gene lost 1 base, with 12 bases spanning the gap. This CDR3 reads CSVENKALSNQPQHF. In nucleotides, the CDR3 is TGCAGCGTTGAAAATAAGGCTCTCAGCAATCAGCCCCAGCATTTT.

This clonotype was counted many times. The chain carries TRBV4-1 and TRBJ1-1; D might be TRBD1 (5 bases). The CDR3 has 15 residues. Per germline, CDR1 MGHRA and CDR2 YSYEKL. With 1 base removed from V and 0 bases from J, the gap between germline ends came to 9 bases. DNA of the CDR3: TGCGCCAGCAGCCAAGCCAAGACAGTGAACACTGAAGCTTTCTTT. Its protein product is CASSQAKTVNTEAFF.

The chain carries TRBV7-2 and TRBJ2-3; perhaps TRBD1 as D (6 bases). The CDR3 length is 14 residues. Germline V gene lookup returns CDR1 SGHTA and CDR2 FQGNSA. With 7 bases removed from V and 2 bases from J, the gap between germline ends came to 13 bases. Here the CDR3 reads CASKGGVTTDTQYF. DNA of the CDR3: TGTGCCAGCAAAGGGGGAGTCACCACAGATACGCAGTATTTT.

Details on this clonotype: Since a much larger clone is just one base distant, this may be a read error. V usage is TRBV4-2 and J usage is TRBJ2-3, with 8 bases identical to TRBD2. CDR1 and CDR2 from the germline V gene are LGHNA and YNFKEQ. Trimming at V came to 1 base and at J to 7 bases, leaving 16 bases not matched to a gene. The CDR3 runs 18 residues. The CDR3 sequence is CASSQGSGTQTSGNTQYF. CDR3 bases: TGTGCCAGCAGCCAAGGTAGCGGGACCCAAACTAGCGGAAATACGCAGTATTTT.

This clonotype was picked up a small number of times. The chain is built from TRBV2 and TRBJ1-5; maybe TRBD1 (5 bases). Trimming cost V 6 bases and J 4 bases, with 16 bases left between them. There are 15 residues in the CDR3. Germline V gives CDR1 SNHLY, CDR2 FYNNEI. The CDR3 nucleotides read TGTGCCAGCAGCCCTATGTCGGGGGGGAATCAGCCCCAGCATTTT. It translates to CASSPMSGGNQPQHF.

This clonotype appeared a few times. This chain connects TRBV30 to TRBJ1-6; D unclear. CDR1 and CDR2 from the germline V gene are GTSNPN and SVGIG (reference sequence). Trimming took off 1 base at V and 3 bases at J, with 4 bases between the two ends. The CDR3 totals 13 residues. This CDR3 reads CAWSANYNSPLHF. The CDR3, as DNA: TGTGCCTGGAGTGCCAACTATAATTCACCCCTCCACTTT.

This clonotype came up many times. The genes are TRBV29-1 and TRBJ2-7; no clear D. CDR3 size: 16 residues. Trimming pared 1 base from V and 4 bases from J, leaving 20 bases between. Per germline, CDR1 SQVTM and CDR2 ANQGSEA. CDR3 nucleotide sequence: TGCAGCGTTGAAGTCCCAAGACACGTCCCAGCGTACGAGCAGTACTTC. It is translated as CSVEVPRHVPAYEQYF.